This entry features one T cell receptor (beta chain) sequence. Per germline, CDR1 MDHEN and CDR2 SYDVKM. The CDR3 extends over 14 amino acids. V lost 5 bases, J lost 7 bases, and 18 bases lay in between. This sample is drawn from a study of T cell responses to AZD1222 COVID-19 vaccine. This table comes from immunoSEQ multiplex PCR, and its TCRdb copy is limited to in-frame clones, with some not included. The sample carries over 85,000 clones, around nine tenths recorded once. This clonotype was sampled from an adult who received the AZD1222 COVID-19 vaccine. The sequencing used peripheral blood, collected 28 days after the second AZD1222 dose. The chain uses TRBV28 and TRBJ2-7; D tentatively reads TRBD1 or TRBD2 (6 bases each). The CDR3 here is CASSTPQGRTEQYF. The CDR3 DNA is TGTGCCAGCAGTACACCCCAGGGGAGGACAGAGCAGTACTTC.